This T cell receptor beta chain was identified during a study of regulatory T cells in long-lasting Graves disease. Building of the TCR beta libraries involved iRepertoire HTBI primers and Arm-PCR of CDR3 regions. A single record per CDR3 protein comes from TCRdb applying MiXCR to the multiplex PCR reads. Among a few hundred thousand distinct CDR3 sequences listed, 15% to 20% were seen once. Noted time point: newly diagnosed GD, antithyroid drugs for less than 3 months. The TCR library was made from RNA extracted from PBMCs. CDR1 and CDR2 from the germline V gene are SNHLY and FYNNEI. Trimming took 7 bases from V and 0 from J, leaving 11 bases between them. CDR3 length equals 14 residues. In addition, the sample was reused for a study of T cells in Graves' hyperthyroidism and ophthalmopathy.

This specimen consisted of peripheral blood mononuclear cells (PBMCs), obtained at new diagnosis, from a patient treated with antithyroid drugs. This TCR was recovered from a woman under 30 with Graves disease. The J gene is TRBJ2-3, the V gene TRBV2, with a possible D match to TRBD2 (7 bases). Here the CDR3 DNA reads TGTGCCAGCAAGGGGGGGTTCAGCACAGATACGCAGTATTTT. Translating gives CASKGGFSTDTQYF.